Below, 8 T cell receptor beta chains from the same sample are listed, as sequenced in a study of shared clonotypes between healthy human individuals. Clones were read by immunoSEQ multiplex PCR, and TCRdb kept only the in-frame ones, dropping some. This table holds some 500,000 clones, about 96% found once. Sequenced input: naive CD4+ T cells sorted from blood. Subset indicated: CD45RA+ positively selected. The source of these receptors is a woman in her 30s in good health.

The chain joins TRBV18 to TRBJ2-7; D remains unclear. Germline assignment: CDR1 KGHSH and CDR2 LQKENI. The CDR3 has 15 residues. Trimming took 0 bases from V and 0 from J, leaving 9 bases between them. The DNA for the CDR3 is TGTGCCAGCTCACCACCAGAGCGTAGCTCCTACGAGCAGTACTTC. Translation gives CASSPPERSSYEQYF.

This sequence joins TRBV27 and TRBJ2-7; D gene uncertain. The CDR3 totals 15 residues. V lost 2 bases and J lost 1, with 12 bases in between. The germline V gene encodes CDR1 MNHEY and CDR2 SMNVEV (reference sequence). The CDR3 DNA reads TGTGCCAGCAGTTTACTCCTAGTTGGTTCCTACGAGCAGTACTTC. Translation gives CASSLLLVGSYEQYF.

Points on this clone: The sample contains more than one DNA sequence encoding this CDR3. The chain recombines TRBV5-1 with TRBJ2-3, with D hard to call. Germline V gene sequence: CDR1 SGHRS, CDR2 YFSETQ. V was trimmed by 0 bases and J by 4 bases, leaving 3 bases between them. The length of the CDR3 is 12 residues. The CDR3 loop reads CASSLGADTQYF. The CDR3 nucleotides read TGCGCCAGCAGCTTGGGAGCAGATACGCAGTATTTT.

The rearrangement uses TRBV5-1 and TRBJ2-1; 9 bases line up with TRBD1. The ends lost 4 bases at V and 0 bases at J; junction bases unmatched: 2. This CDR3 spans 15 amino acids. CDR1 is SGHRS, CDR2 YFSETQ, per germline. The CDR3, as DNA: TGCGCCAGCAGCACAGGGGGCGCCTCCTACAATGAGCAGTTCTTC. It is translated as CASSTGGASYNEQFF.

This clone was seen more than once but under ten times. The chain couples TRBV28 to TRBJ2-7; 13 bases fit TRBD2. CDR1 and CDR2 from the germline V gene are MDHEN and SYDVKM. V was pared by 5 bases and J by 7 bases, with 8 bases of the junction left unmatched. The CDR3 sequence is 15 residues long. CDR3 nucleotides: TGTGCCAGCAGTCCCGAGGGACTAGCGGGGATGGAGCAGTACTTC. Amino acid sequence: CASSPEGLAGMEQYF.

The chain is built from TRBV5-1 and TRBJ2-1; D is unresolved. The CDR3 covers 17 residues. V was shortened by 1 base and J by 0 bases, with 14 bases between the two germline ends. The germline CDR1 and CDR2 sequences are SGHRS and YFSETQ. The CDR3 spells CASSLSGPPSSYNEQFF. Written as DNA, the CDR3 is TGCGCCAGCAGCTTGTCGGGTCCTCCGAGCTCCTACAATGAGCAGTTCTTC.

CDR3 bases: TGTGCCATCAGTGTGGCTAGCGGGACCTACGAGCAGTACTTC. It yields the protein CAISVASGTYEQYF. This chain links TRBV10-3 with TRBJ2-7; TRBD2 agrees at 9 bases. V shed 4 bases, J shed 2 bases, and the junction held 3 bases outside the gene matches. Per germline, CDR1 ENHRY and CDR2 SYGVKD. The CDR3 contains 14 residues.

The CDR3 region is CASSWARRGLSGNTIYF. The CDR3 region has the DNA TGTGCCAGCAGCTGGGCACGACGCGGACTCTCTGGAAACACCATATATTTT. This chain links TRBV7-8 with TRBJ1-3; D gene uncertain. Trimming removed 4 bases at V and 0 bases at J, with 16 bases between. This CDR3 comprises 17 residues. Germline loops: CDR1 SGHVS, CDR2 FQNEAQ.